The rows below give T cell receptor beta chains drawn from one sample of a study of identical twins. TCRdb re-called the 5' RACE reads with MiXCR, one entry per CDR3 protein. The data contain about 920,000 distinct CDR3 sequences, more than 9% of them seen just once; the ten biggest clones take up around 1.5%. Another study also made use of these data, one on yellow fever vaccine responses in identical twins.

The specimen was PBMCs. These receptors were collected from a woman aged 18-29 years in good health. CDR3s include the opening cysteine and the closing phenylalanine or tryptophan. A D gene is named only where the DNA matches it firmly. The listing skips clone size in some rows; elsewhere it reads once, few, many or a size class.

clone size,V gene,CDR3 length,J gene,D gene,CDR3 protein,CDR3 DNA
few,TRBV27,15,TRBJ2-1,NA,CASSLGSLSYNEQFF,TGTGCCAGCAGTTTAGGGAGTCTTTCCTACAATGAGCAGTTCTTC
many,TRBV3-1,17,TRBJ2-3,TRBD2,CASSQRMASGKTDTQYF,TGTGCCAGCAGCCAACGGATGGCTAGCGGGAAGACAGATACGCAGTATTTT
NA,TRBV7-9,14,TRBJ2-5,NA,CASSPPPGEETQYF,TGTGCCAGCAGCCCTCCCCCGGGGGAAGAGACCCAGTACTTC
NA,TRBV20-1,15,TRBJ2-1,TRBD2,CSASPGTSGYNEQFF,TGCAGTGCTAGTCCCGGGACTAGCGGATACAATGAGCAGTTCTTC
NA,TRBV28,17,TRBJ2-3,NA,CASSHASGTTSTDTQYF,TGTGCCAGCAGTCACGCCTCCGGAACAACTAGCACAGATACGCAGTATTTT
few,TRBV5-1,15,TRBJ1-6,NA,CASSLGHQVASPLHF,TGCGCCAGCAGCTTGGGACATCAGGTTGCTTCACCCCTCCACTTT
few,TRBV7-3,16,TRBJ1-4,NA,CASSLVQGPTNEKLFF,TGTGCCAGCAGCTTGGTACAGGGTCCCACTAATGAAAAACTGTTTTTT
few,TRBV5-6,16,TRBJ2-7,NA,CASSPWLDLQSYEQYF,TGTGCCAGCAGCCCCTGGCTTGATCTCCAGTCCTACGAGCAGTACTTC
few,TRBV5-1,16,TRBJ1-1,NA,CASSSLGAPQNTEAFF,TGCGCCAGCAGCTCCTTGGGGGCTCCCCAGAACACTGAAGCTTTCTTT
many,TRBV3-1,16,TRBJ2-3,TRBD1,CASSPRKGQGPDTQYF,TGTGCCAGCAGCCCAAGGAAGGGACAGGGTCCAGATACGCAGTATTTT
once,TRBV3-1,13,TRBJ1-2,NA,CASKAGDNYGYTF,TGTGCCAGCAAAGCAGGGGATAACTATGGCTACACCTTC
few,TRBV12-3/TRBV12-4,14,TRBJ1-1,TRBD1,CASRWDRVSTEAFF,TGTGCCAGCAGGTGGGACAGGGTGTCCACTGAAGCTTTCTTT